Listed below are T cell receptor beta chains from one sample, sequenced in a study of CD8+ T cells in alopecia areata. TCRdb's copy holds only in-frame clones and misses some; the assay was immunoSEQ multiplex PCR. The table lists just over 150,000 clones, just over 65% of them singletons, with around 0.9% in the top ten. Source: CD4+ T cells sorted from blood, taken at week 4, from a patient treated with tofacitinib. These receptors all stem from a human donor with alopecia areata. Each CDR3 is given with its conserved first and last residue. The D gene is left open where the match is weak. Clone size appears in some rows only: once, few, many, or a class for an expanded clone.

J gene | clone size | V gene | D gene | CDR3 protein | CDR3 DNA
TRBJ1-6 | . | TRBV30 | . | CAWSDGGGRNSPLHF | TGTGCCTGGAGTGATGGGGGGGGCCGTAATTCACCCCTCCACTTT
TRBJ2-7 | . | TRBV7-9 | TRBD1 | CASSFAGTGASSEQYF | TGTGCCAGCAGCTTCGCCGGGACAGGGGCGTCGAGCGAGCAGTACTTC
TRBJ1-2 | . | TRBV20-1 | . | CSARGVNGYTF | TGCAGTGCTAGAGGAGTAAATGGCTACACCTTC
TRBJ2-2 | . | TRBV29-1 | . | CSVHSGNTGELFF | TGCAGCGTCCACTCGGGGAACACCGGGGAGCTGTTTTTT
TRBJ1-1 | few | TRBV29-1 | TRBD1 | CSTQRQGRPTEAFF | TGCAGCACACAAAGACAGGGGCGCCCCACTGAAGCTTTCTTT
TRBJ1-5 | . | TRBV30 | TRBD1 | CAWSVGQGVQPQHF | TGTGCCTGGAGTGTAGGACAGGGAGTTCAGCCCCAGCATTTT
TRBJ2-7 | . | TRBV19 | . | CASIAPGRRGEQYF | TGTGCCAGTATCGCCCCGGGCCGACGCGGCGAGCAGTACTTC
TRBJ2-2 | . | TRBV5-6 | . | CASSRQTGELFF | TGTGCCAGCAGCCGACAGACCGGGGAGCTGTTTTTT
TRBJ2-7 | few | TRBV29-1 | TRBD1 | CSVRGPSYEQYF | TGCAGCGTAAGGGGGCCCTCCTACGAGCAGTACTTC
TRBJ1-2 | . | TRBV27 | TRBD1 | CASRIDRGSAYGYTF | TGTGCCAGCAGGATAGACAGGGGATCGGCCTATGGCTACACCTTC
TRBJ2-3 | . | TRBV9 | TRBD1 | CASSVGDRESTDTQYF | TGTGCCAGCAGCGTAGGGGACAGGGAAAGCACAGATACGCAGTATTTT
TRBJ2-5 | medium-sized | TRBV10-3 | . | CAIMRGAGETQYF | TGTGCCATCATGAGGGGGGCAGGGGAGACCCAGTACTTC
TRBJ2-5 | few | TRBV9 | . | CASSSGPIETQYF | TGTGCCAGCAGCTCCGGACCAATAGAGACCCAGTACTTC
TRBJ2-5 | once | TRBV2 | . | CASSEKVYQETQYF | TGTGCCAGCAGTGAGAAGGTGTACCAAGAGACCCAGTACTTC
TRBJ2-3 | . | TRBV29-1 | . | CSVAIRSGFQSDTQYF | TGCAGCGTTGCGATCCGGTCAGGGTTCCAATCAGATACGCAGTATTTT
TRBJ1-4 | . | TRBV9 | . | CASSKGRGPGNVNEKLFF | TGTGCCAGCTCCAAGGGGAGAGGCCCCGGAAACGTTAATGAAAAACTGTTTTTT